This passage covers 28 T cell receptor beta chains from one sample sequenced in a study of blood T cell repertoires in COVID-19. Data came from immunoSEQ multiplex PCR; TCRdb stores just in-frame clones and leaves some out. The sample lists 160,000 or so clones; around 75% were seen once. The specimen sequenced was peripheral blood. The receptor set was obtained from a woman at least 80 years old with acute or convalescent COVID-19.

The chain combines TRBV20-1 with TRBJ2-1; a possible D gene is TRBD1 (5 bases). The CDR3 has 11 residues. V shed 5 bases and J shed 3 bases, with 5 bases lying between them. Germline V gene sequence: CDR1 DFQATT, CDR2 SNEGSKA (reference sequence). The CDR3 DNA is TGCAGTGCTGACAGCTACAATGAGCAGTTCTTC. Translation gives CSADSYNEQFF.

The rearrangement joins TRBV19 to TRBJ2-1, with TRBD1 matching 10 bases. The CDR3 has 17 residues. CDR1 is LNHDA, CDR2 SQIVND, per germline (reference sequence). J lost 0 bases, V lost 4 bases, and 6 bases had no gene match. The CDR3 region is CASSTPRTGGSYNEQFF. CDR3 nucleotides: TGTGCCAGTAGTACCCCCCGGACAGGGGGCTCCTACAATGAGCAGTTCTTC.

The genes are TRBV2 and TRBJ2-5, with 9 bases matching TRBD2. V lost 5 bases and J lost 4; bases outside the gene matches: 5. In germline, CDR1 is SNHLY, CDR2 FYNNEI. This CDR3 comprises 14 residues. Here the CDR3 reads CASSPPSGVETQYF. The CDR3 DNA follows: TGTGCCAGCAGTCCACCTAGCGGGGTAGAGACCCAGTACTTC.

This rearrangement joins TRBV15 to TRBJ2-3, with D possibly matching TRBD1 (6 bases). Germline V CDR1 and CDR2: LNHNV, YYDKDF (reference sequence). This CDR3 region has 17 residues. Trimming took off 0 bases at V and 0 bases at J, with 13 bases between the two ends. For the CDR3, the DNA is TGTGCCACCAGCAGAGATGCTTGGGGACAAAGCACAGATACGCAGTATTTT. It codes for CATSRDAWGQSTDTQYF.

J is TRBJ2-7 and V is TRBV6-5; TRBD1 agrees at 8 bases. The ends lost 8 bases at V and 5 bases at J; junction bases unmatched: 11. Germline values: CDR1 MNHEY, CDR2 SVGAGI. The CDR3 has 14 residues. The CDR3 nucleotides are TGTGCCAGCCGACGGACAGGGCGTTTAGACGAGCAGTACTTC. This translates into CASRRTGRLDEQYF.

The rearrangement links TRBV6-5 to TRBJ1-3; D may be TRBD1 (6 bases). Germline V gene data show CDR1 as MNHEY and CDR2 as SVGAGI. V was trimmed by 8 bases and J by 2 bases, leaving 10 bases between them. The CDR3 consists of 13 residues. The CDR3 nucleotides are TGTGCCAGCCAGGGGTTTGCTGGAAACACCATATATTTT. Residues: CASQGFAGNTIYF.

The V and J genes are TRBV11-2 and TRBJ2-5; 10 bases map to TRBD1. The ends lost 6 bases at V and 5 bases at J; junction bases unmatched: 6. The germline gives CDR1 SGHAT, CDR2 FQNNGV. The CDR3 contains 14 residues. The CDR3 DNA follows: TGTGCCAGCAGGACCCAGGGACAGGGGGAGACCCAGTACTTC. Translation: CASRTQGQGETQYF.

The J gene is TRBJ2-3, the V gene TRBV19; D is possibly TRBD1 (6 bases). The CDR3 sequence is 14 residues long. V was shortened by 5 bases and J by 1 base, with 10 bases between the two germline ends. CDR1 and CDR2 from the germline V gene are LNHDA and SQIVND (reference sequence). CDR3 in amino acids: CASSPGQRTDTQYF. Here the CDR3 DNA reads TGTGCCAGTAGTCCGGGACAACGCACAGATACGCAGTATTTT.

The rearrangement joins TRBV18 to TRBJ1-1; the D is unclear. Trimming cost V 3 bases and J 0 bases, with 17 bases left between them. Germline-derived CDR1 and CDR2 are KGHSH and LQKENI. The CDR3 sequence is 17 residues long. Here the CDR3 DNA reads TGTGCCAGCTCACCCGGCTCGGGGAGGCTCATGAACACTGAAGCTTTCTTT. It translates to CASSPGSGRLMNTEAFF. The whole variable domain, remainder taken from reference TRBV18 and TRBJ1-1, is NAGVMQNPRHLVRRRGQEARLRCSPMKGHSHVYWYRQLPEEGLKFMVYLQKENIIDESGMPKERFSAEFPKEGPSILRIQQVVRGDSAAYFCASSPGSGRLMNTEAFFGQGTRLTVV.

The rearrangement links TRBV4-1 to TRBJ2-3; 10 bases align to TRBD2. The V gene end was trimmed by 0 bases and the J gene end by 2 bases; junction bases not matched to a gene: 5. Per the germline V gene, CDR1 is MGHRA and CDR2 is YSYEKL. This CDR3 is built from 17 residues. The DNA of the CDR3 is TGCGCCAGCAGCCAAGATCTCCTAGCGGGAGCCACAGATACGCAGTATTTT. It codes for CASSQDLLAGATDTQYF.

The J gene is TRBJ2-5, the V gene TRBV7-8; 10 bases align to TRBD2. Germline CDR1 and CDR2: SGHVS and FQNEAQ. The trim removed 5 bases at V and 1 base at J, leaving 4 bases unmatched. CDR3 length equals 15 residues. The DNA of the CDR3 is TGTGCCAGCAGCCCTAGCGGGGGTTCCCAAGAGACCCAGTACTTC. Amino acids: CASSPSGGSQETQYF.

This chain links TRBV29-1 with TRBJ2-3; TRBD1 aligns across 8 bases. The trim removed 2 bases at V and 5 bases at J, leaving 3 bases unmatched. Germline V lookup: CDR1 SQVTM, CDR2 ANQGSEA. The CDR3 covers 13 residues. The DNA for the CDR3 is TGCAGCGTTGAACAGGGGGCTGGAGATACGCAGTATTTT. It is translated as CSVEQGAGDTQYF.

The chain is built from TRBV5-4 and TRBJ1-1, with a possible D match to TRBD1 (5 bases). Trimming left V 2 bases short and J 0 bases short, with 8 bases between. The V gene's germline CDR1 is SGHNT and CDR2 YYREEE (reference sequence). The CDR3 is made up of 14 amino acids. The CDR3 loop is CASSLDRVNTEAFF. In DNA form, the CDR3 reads TGTGCCAGCAGCTTAGACAGAGTGAACACTGAAGCTTTCTTT. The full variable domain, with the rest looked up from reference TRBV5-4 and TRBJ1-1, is ETGVTQSPTHLIKTRGQQVTLRCSSQSGHNTVSWYQQALGQGPQFIFQYYREEENGRGNFPPRFSGLQFPNYSSELNVNALELDDSALYLCASSLDRVNTEAFFGQGTRLTVV.

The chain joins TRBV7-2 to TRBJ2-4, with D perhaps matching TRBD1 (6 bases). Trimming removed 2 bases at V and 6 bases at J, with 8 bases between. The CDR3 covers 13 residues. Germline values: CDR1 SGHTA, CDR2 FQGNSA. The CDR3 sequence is CASSLTGPNIQYF. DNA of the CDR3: TGTGCCAGCAGCTTAACAGGGCCAAACATTCAGTACTTC.

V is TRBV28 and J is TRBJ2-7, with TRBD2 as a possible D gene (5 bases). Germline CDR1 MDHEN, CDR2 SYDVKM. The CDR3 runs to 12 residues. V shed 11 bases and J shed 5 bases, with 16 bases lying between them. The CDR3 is CAAAGSPNEQYF. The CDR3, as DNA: TGTGCCGCGGCGGGTAGCCCCAACGAGCAGTACTTC.

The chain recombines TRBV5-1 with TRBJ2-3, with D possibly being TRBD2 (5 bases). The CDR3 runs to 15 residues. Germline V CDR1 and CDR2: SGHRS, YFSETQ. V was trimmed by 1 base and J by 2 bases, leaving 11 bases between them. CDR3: CASSLTGGPTDTQYF. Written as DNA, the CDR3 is TGCGCCAGCAGCTTGACCGGAGGACCCACAGATACGCAGTATTTT.

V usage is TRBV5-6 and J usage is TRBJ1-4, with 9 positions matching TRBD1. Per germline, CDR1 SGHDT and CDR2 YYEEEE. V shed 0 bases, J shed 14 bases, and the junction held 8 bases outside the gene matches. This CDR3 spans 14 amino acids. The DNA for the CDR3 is TGTGCCAGCAGCTTGGGGGGGACAGGGCCAAGGCTGTTTTTT. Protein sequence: CASSLGGTGPRLFF.

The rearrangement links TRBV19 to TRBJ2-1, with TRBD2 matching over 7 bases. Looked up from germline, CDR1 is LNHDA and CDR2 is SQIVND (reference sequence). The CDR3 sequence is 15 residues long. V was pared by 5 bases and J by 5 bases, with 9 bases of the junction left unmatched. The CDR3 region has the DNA TGTGCCAGTAGTCTAGCGGTAGCGGGTAACAATGAGCAGTTCTTC. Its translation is CASSLAVAGNNEQFF.

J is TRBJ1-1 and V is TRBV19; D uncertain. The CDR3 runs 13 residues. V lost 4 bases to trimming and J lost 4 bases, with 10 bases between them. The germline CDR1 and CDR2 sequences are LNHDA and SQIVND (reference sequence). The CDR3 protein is CASSTGLPTEAFF. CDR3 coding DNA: TGTGCCAGTAGTACCGGACTTCCCACTGAAGCTTTCTTT.

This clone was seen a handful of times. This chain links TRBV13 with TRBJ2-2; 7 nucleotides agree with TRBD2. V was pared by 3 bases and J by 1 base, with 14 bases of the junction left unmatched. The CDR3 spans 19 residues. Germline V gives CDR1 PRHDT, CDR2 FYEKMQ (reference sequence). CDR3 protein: CASSLRYNWEGRNTGELFF. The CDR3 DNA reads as TGTGCCAGCAGCTTGAGATATAACTGGGAGGGTCGGAACACCGGGGAGCTGTTTTTT.

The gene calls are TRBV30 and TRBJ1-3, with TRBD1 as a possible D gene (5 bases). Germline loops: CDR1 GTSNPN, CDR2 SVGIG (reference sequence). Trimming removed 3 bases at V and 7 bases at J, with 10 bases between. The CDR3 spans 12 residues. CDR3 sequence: CAWSPGYNTIYF. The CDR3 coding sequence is TGTGCCTGGAGCCCAGGGTATAACACCATATATTTT.

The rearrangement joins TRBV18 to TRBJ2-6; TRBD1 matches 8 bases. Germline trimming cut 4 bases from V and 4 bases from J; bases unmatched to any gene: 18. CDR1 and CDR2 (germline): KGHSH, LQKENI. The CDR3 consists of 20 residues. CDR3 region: CASSRRAGGIPSPGANVLTF. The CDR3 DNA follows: TGTGCCAGCTCACGTCGGGCAGGGGGCATTCCATCTCCGGGGGCCAACGTCCTGACTTTC. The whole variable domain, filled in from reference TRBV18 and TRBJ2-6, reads NAGVMQNPRHLVRRRGQEARLRCSPMKGHSHVYWYRQLPEEGLKFMVYLQKENIIDESGMPKERFSAEFPKEGPSILRIQQVVRGDSAAYFCASSRRAGGIPSPGANVLTFGAGSRLTVL.

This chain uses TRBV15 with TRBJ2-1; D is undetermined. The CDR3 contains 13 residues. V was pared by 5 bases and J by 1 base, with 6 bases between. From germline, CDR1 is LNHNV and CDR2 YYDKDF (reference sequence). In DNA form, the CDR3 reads TGTGCCACCAGCCATTTTTCCTACAATGAGCAGTTCTTC. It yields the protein CATSHFSYNEQFF.

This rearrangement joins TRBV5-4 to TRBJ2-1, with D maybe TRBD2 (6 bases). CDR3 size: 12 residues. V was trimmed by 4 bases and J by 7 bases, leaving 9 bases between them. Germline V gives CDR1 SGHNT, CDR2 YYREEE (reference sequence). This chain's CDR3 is CASSREMNEQFF. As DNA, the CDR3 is TGTGCCAGCAGCCGGGAGATGAATGAGCAGTTCTTC.

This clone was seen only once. CDR3 sequence reads: CASSLVAGDNTQYF. DNA of the CDR3: TGTGCCAGCAGCTTGGTAGCAGGGGATAACACGCAGTATTTT. The V gene is TRBV5-8, the J gene TRBJ2-3; TRBD1 is a possible D gene (6 bases). The germline V gene encodes CDR1 SGHTS and CDR2 YDEGEE. This CDR3 is built from 14 residues. Trimming took off 0 bases at V and 9 bases at J, with 14 bases between the two ends. The complete variable domain, with remaining parts taken from reference TRBV5-8 and TRBJ2-3, reads EAGVTQSPTHLIKTRGQQATLRCSPISGHTSVYWYQQALGLGLQFLLWYDEGEERNRGNFPPRFSGRQFPNYSSELNVNALELEDSALYLCASSLVAGDNTQYFGPGTRLTVL.

The CDR3 coding sequence is TGTGCCAGCAGCCCCGGTCCGGGAGGCGGCTCTGGAAACACCATATATTTT. It encodes CASSPGPGGGSGNTIYF. V and J are TRBV13 and TRBJ1-3; no clear D. Germline V CDR1 and CDR2: PRHDT, FYEKMQ (reference sequence). V dropped 5 bases and J dropped 0 bases, with 17 bases sitting between them. The CDR3 is 17 residues long.

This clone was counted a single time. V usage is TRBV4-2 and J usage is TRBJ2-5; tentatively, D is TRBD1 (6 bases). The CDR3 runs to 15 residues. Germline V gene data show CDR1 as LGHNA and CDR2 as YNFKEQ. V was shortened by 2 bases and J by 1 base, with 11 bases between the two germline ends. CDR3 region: CASSQHKDSQETQYF. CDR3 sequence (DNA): TGTGCCAGCAGCCAACACAAGGACAGCCAAGAGACCCAGTACTTC.

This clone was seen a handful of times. DNA for the CDR3: TGCAGCGGTTTCCTAGGCCACACTGAAGCTTTCTTT. It encodes CSGFLGHTEAFF. The gene calls are TRBV29-1 and TRBJ1-1; D is unclear. Trimming pared 7 bases from V and 3 bases from J, leaving 12 bases between. Looked up from germline, CDR1 is SQVTM and CDR2 is ANQGSEA. The CDR3 runs to 12 residues.